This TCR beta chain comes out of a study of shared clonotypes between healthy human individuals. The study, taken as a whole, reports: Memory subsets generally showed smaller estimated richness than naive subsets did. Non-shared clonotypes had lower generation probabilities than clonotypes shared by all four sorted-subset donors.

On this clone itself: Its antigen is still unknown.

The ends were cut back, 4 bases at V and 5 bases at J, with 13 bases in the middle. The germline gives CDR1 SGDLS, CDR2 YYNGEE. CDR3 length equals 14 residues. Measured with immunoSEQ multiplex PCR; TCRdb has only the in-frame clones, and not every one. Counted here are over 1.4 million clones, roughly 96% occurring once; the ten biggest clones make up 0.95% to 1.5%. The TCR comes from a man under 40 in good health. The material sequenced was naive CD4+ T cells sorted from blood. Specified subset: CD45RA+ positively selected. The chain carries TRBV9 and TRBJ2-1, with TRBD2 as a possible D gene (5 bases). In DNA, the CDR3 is TGTGCCAGCAGCCCCCTAAGGGAGAACAATGAGCAGTTCTTC. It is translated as CASSPLRENNEQFF.